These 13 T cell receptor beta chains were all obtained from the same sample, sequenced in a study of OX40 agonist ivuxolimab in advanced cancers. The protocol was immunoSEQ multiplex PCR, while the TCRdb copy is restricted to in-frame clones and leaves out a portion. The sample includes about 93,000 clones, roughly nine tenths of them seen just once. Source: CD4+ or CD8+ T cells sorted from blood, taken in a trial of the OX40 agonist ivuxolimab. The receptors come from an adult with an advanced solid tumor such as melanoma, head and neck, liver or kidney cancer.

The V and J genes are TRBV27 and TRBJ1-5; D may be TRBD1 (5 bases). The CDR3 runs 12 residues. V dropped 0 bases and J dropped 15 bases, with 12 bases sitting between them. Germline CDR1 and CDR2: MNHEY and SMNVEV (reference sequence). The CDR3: CASSLSGTNWHF. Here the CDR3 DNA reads TGTGCCAGCAGTTTATCGGGGACGAACTGGCATTTT.

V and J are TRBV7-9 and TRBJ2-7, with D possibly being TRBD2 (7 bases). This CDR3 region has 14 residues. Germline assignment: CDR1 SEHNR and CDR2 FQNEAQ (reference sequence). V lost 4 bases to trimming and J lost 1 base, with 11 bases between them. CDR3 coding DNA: TGTGCCAGCAGCTCGGGGGGCCAATCCTACGAGCAGTACTTC. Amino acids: CASSSGGQSYEQYF.

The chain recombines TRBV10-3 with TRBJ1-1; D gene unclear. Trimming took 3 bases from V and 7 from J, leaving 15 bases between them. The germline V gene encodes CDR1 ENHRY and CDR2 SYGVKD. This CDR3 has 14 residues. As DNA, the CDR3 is TGTGCCATCAGTGACCCCGATTCGGGGTTTGAAGCTTTCTTT. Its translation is CAISDPDSGFEAFF.

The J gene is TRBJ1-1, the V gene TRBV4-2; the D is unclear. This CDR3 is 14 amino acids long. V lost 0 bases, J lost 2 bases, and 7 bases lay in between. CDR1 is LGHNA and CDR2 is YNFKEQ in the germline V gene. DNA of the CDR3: TGTGCCAGCAGCCAAGATCCAGAAAACACTGAAGCTTTCTTT. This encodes CASSQDPENTEAFF.

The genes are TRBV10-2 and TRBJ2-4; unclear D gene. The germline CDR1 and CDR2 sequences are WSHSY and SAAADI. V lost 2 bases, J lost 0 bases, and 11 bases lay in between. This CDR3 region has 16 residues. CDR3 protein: CASSELELLAKNIQYF. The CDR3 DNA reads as TGCGCCAGCAGTGAGCTCGAGCTTCTAGCCAAAAACATTCAGTACTTC.

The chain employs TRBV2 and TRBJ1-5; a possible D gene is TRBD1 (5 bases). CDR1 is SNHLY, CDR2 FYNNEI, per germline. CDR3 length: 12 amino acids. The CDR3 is CVGGGGNQPQHF. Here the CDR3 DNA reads TGTGTTGGGGGAGGGGGCAATCAGCCCCAGCATTTT.

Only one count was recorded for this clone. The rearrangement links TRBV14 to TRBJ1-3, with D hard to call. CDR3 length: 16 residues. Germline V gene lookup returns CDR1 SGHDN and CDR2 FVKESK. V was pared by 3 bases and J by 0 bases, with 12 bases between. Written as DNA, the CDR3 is TGTGCCAGCAGCCAGGACGACTGGTACTCTGGAAACACCATATATTTT. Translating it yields CASSQDDWYSGNTIYF.

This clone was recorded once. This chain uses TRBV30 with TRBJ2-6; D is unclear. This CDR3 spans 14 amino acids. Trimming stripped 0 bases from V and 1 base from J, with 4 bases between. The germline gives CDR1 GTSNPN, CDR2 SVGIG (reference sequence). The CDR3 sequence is CAWSVFSGANVLTF. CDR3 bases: TGTGCCTGGAGTGTCTTTTCTGGGGCCAACGTCCTGACTTTC.

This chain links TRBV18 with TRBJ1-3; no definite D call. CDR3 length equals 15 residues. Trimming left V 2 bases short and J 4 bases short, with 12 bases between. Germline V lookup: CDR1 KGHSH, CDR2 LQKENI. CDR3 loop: CASSPEGEEGNTIYF. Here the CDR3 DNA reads TGTGCCAGCTCACCAGAGGGTGAGGAAGGAAACACCATATATTTT.

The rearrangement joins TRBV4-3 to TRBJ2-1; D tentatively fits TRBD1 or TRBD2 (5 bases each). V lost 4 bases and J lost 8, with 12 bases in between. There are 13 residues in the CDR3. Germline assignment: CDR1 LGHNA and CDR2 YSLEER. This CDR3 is CASSLKRGYEQFF. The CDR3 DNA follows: TGCGCCAGCAGCCTGAAACGGGGCTATGAGCAGTTCTTC.

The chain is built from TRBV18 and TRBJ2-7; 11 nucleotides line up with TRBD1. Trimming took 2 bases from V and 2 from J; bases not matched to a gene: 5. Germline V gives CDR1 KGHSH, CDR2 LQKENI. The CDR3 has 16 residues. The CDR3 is CASSPGRGQGAYEQYF. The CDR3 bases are TGTGCCAGCTCACCAGGTAGGGGACAGGGGGCCTACGAGCAGTACTTC.

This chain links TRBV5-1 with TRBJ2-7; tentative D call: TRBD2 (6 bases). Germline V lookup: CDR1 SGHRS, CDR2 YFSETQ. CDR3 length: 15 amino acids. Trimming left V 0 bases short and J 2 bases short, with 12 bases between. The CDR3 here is CASSLAIAEAYEQYF. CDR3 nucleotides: TGCGCCAGCAGCTTGGCTATAGCGGAGGCCTACGAGCAGTACTTC.

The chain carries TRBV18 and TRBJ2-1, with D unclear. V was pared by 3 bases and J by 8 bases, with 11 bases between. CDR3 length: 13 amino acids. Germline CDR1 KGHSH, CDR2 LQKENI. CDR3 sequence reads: CASSPEASYEQFF. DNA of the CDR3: TGTGCCAGCTCACCCGAGGCCAGTTATGAGCAGTTCTTC.